These 27 T cell receptor beta chains came from one sample sequenced in a study of OX40 agonist ivuxolimab in advanced cancers. Receptors were amplified or captured by the immunoSEQ multiplex PCR assay. TCRdb took over this immuneACCESS table, retaining in-frame rearrangements with V and J assigned. Such tables are incomplete; in checked studies, under half of the missing clones stem from an unresolved V gene, and the remainder is unexplained. The sample table records about 110,000 clones; approximately 90% of these occur just once. 0.66% of the sample is held by the ten biggest clonotypes. Source: CD4+ or CD8+ T cells sorted from blood, taken in a trial of the OX40 agonist ivuxolimab. These receptors were obtained from an adult with an advanced solid tumor such as melanoma, head and neck, liver or kidney cancer.

The CDR3 nucleotides are TGTGCCAGCAGACTAACAGGGGTTCCAGGCTACACCTTC. Protein sequence: CASRLTGVPGYTF. The chain couples TRBV5-8 to TRBJ1-2, with 7 bases lining up with TRBD1. From germline, CDR1 is SGHTS and CDR2 YDEGEE. The J segment lost 8 bases and the V segment lost 5 bases, leaving 9 bases of the junction unmatched. This CDR3 has 13 amino acids.

This clone was seen once. The CDR3 DNA is TGTGCCAGCAGCCCACTAGGACTAGCGGGCGTAACAGATACGCAGTATTTT. Translated, it gives CASSPLGLAGVTDTQYF. J is TRBJ2-3 and V is TRBV7-2; 11 nucleotides match TRBD2. CDR3 length equals 17 residues. Looked up from germline, CDR1 is SGHTA and CDR2 is FQGNSA. Losses at the gene ends were 5 bases for V and 3 bases for J; bases not matched to a gene: 10.

The chain has TRBV6-4 and TRBJ1-1; no clear D. The CDR3 is 13 amino acids. The V and J ends lost 0 bases and 8 bases respectively, with 10 bases between them. In germline, CDR1 is MRHNA, CDR2 SNTAGT. The CDR3, as DNA: TGTGCCAGCAGTGACTCGATGGGCAGAGAAGCTTTCTTT. This encodes CASSDSMGREAFF.

This chain connects TRBV7-3 to TRBJ2-4, with 8 bases aligning to TRBD2. The length of the CDR3 is 15 residues. The V gene end was trimmed by 1 base and the J gene end by 9 bases; junction bases not matched to a gene: 8. The germline CDR1 and CDR2 sequences are SGHTA and FQGTGA. In DNA form, the CDR3 reads TGTGCCAGCAGCTTAATGCCGGGGGGGAGCGGCATTCAGTACTTC. Its translation: CASSLMPGGSGIQYF.

V and J are TRBV27 and TRBJ2-1; possibly TRBD1 for D (6 bases). The CDR3 runs to 16 residues. Germline V gives CDR1 MNHEY, CDR2 SMNVEV (reference sequence). Trimming shortened V by 6 bases and J by 0 bases, and 15 bases separated the two germline ends. The CDR3 DNA follows: TGTGCCAGCAGCCGTCTTAGGGGGAGCTCCTACAATGAGCAGTTCTTC. Translating gives CASSRLRGSSYNEQFF.

The V call is TRBV5-1, the J call TRBJ2-2; TRBD1 aligns across 7 bases. CDR1 is SGHRS, CDR2 YFSETQ, per germline. V was clipped by 4 bases and J by 6 bases; unmatched bases: 6. This CDR3 region has 14 residues. The CDR3 bases are TGCGCCAGCAGCCAGAGTACAGGGGCCGGGGAGCTGTTTTTT. Amino acids: CASSQSTGAGELFF.

V and J are TRBV27 and TRBJ2-1, with a possible D match to TRBD1 (6 bases). The CDR3 runs 15 residues. The germline CDR1 and CDR2 sequences are MNHEY and SMNVEV (reference sequence). Trimming stripped 7 bases from V and 6 bases from J, with 19 bases between. CDR3 region: CASTPRGRSANEQFF. The CDR3 nucleotides read TGTGCCAGCACGCCCAGGGGAAGGTCGGCCAATGAGCAGTTCTTC.

This chain connects TRBV19 to TRBJ2-1, with D perhaps matching TRBD2 (5 bases). With 0 bases removed from V and 3 bases from J, the gap between germline ends came to 15 bases. CDR1 is LNHDA, CDR2 SQIVND, per germline (reference sequence). This CDR3 comprises 17 residues. The CDR3 region is CASSIDSGTLGYNEQFF. CDR3 bases: TGTGCCAGTAGTATAGATTCGGGAACTCTGGGCTACAATGAGCAGTTCTTC.

The CDR3 DNA reads as TGTGCCAGCAGTTACTCGAGGGCAGCCGGGGTCACCTTC. It translates to CASSYSRAAGVTF. V gene TRBV6-5 combines with J gene TRBJ1-2; the D is unclear. The CDR3 spans 13 residues. The V end was cut by 0 bases, the J end by 13 bases, with 15 bases between. Per the germline V gene, CDR1 is MNHEY and CDR2 is SVGAGI.

The chain is built from TRBV30 and TRBJ1-1; 7 bases line up with TRBD1. J was trimmed by 4 bases and V by 4 bases; bases with no gene match: 9. Germline lookup yields CDR1 GTSNPN and CDR2 SVGIG (reference sequence). The length of the CDR3 is 14 residues. CDR3 in amino acids: CAWILQGRGTEAFF. As DNA, the CDR3 is TGTGCCTGGATACTACAGGGGAGGGGCACTGAAGCTTTCTTT.

V and J are TRBV21-1 and TRBJ1-5. TRBV21-1 is a known pseudogene. This CDR3 comprises 18 residues. The CDR3 sequence is CASSPRGGWSQSNQPQHF. The CDR3 region has the DNA TGTGCCAGCAGCCCCCGCGGGGGTTGGAGTCAGAGCAATCAGCCCCAGCATTTT.

The chain couples TRBV7-2 to TRBJ1-2; 8 bases map to TRBD1. The germline gives CDR1 SGHTA, CDR2 FQGNSA. The V gene end was trimmed by 5 bases and the J gene end by 7 bases; junction bases not matched to a gene: 6. This CDR3 contains 13 residues. DNA of the CDR3: TGTGCCAGCAGCAAGGACAGGGTGGGTGGCTACACCTTC. Translating it yields CASSKDRVGGYTF.

This sequence joins TRBV11-3 and TRBJ2-2, with a possible D match to TRBD2 (5 bases). V lost 5 bases and J 4 bases, leaving 20 bases between the germline ends. The CDR3 sequence is 17 residues long. CDR1 and CDR2 from the germline V gene are SGHNT and YENEEA. The DNA for the CDR3 is TGTGCCAGCAGCCCCGGGAAGGGCGTCGTGGTCACCGGGGAGCTGTTTTTT. Translating it yields CASSPGKGVVVTGELFF.

With regard to this clone: Mismatch with germline at one junction end may stem from a read error. The CDR3 loop is CASSLDLAAILF. CDR3 bases: TGTGCCAGCAGCTTAGACCTAGCGGCGATACTCTTC. This chain connects TRBV7-8 to TRBJ2-1; 7 positions match TRBD2. In germline, CDR1 is SGHVS, CDR2 FQNEAQ. The CDR3 is 12 residues long.

CDR3 region: CAISESKGGSTGELFF. The CDR3 region has the DNA TGTGCCATCAGTGAGTCGAAGGGGGGGAGCACCGGGGAGCTGTTTTTT. The chain has TRBV10-3 and TRBJ2-2; perhaps TRBD2 as D (7 bases). CDR3 length: 16 residues. Trimming shortened V by 0 bases and J by 4 bases, and 12 bases separated the two germline ends. Germline loops: CDR1 ENHRY, CDR2 SYGVKD.

This sequence joins TRBV27 and TRBJ1-5; D remains unclear. This CDR3 spans 13 amino acids. Germline V gene lookup returns CDR1 MNHEY and CDR2 SMNVEV (reference sequence). Between the trimmed V and J ends, which lost 3 bases and 5 bases, there was a span of 8 bases. This CDR3 reads CASSLTRDQPQHF. In DNA form, the CDR3 reads TGTGCCAGCAGTTTGACACGGGATCAGCCCCAGCATTTT.

The gene calls are TRBV5-1 and TRBJ2-5; D gene uncertain. The germline V and J ends were trimmed by 7 bases and 1 base, with 8 bases remaining between them. The germline gives CDR1 SGHRS, CDR2 YFSETQ. The CDR3 spans 12 residues. The CDR3 spells CASRRSQETQYF. CDR3 bases: TGCGCCAGCCGAAGATCCCAAGAGACCCAGTACTTC.

V usage is TRBV5-1 and J usage is TRBJ1-2; no reliable D call. V lost 0 bases and J 8 bases, leaving 11 bases between the germline ends. Germline V gene data show CDR1 as SGHRS and CDR2 as YFSETQ. The CDR3 is made up of 13 amino acids. CDR3 protein: CASSLEQPWGYTF. CDR3 nucleotide sequence: TGCGCCAGCAGCTTGGAACAGCCTTGGGGCTACACCTTC. Supplemented by reference TRBV5-1 and TRBJ1-2, the full variable domain reads KAGVTQTPRYLIKTRGQQVTLSCSPISGHRSVSWYQQTPGQGLQFLFEYFSETQRNKGNFPGRFSGRQFSNSRSEMNVSTLELGDSALYLCASSLEQPWGYTFGSGTRLTVV.

J is TRBJ1-4 and V is TRBV5-5; possibly TRBD1 for D (5 bases). Germline V gives CDR1 SGHKS, CDR2 YYEKEE (reference sequence). V was pared by 1 base and J by 0 bases, with 10 bases between. The CDR3 has 16 amino acids. CDR3 nucleotide sequence: TGTGCCAGCAGCTTGAGGGGACTCTCAACTAATGAAAAACTGTTTTTT. This gives the protein CASSLRGLSTNEKLFF. Filled out from reference TRBV5-5 and TRBJ1-4, the complete variable domain reads DAGVTQSPTHLIKTRGQQVTLRCSPISGHKSVSWYQQVLGQGPQFIFQYYEKEERGRGNFPDRFSARQFPNYSSELNVNALLLGDSALYLCASSLRGLSTNEKLFFGSGTQLSVL.

V is TRBV10-2 and J is TRBJ2-7; tentative D call: TRBD1 (6 bases). The V and J ends lost 8 bases and 3 bases respectively, with 11 bases between them. CDR3 length: 12 amino acids. The germline V gene has CDR1 WSHSY and CDR2 SAAADI. The CDR3 reads CASQDRHYEQYF. CDR3 in DNA: TGCGCCAGCCAAGACAGGCACTACGAGCAGTACTTC.

This clone showed up just a few times. The rearrangement uses TRBV6-1 and TRBJ2-2; 11 bases are shared with TRBD2. The germline gives CDR1 MNHNS, CDR2 SASEGT. This CDR3 is 18 amino acids long. With 2 bases clipped from V and 4 bases from J, the junction kept 9 bases outside the gene matches. This chain's CDR3 is CASSERTLAGGSTGELFF. The CDR3 region has the DNA TGTGCCAGCAGTGAAAGGACCCTAGCGGGAGGTAGCACCGGGGAGCTGTTTTTT.

V gene TRBV6-5 combines with J gene TRBJ1-2; TRBD1 might be the D (6 bases). The CDR3 sequence is 13 residues long. Looked up from germline, CDR1 is MNHEY and CDR2 is SVGAGI. V was cut by 6 bases and J by 8 bases, with 16 bases left in between. The CDR3 here is CASSEGGGWGYTF. The CDR3 DNA is TGTGCCAGCAGCGAAGGGGGTGGATGGGGCTACACCTTC.

Concerning this clone itself: Relative to the germline gene, one junction end is altered; a read error may explain this. The chain has TRBV27 and TRBJ2-5, with D possibly being TRBD2 (6 bases). Germline loops: CDR1 MNHEY, CDR2 SMNVEV (reference sequence). The CDR3 is made up of 15 amino acids. The CDR3 DNA follows: TGTGCCAGCAGATTATGGCCCGGCAGCGGGGAGACCCAGTACTTC. It is translated as CASRLWPGSGETQYF.

The chain carries TRBV10-3 and TRBJ2-1; 8 bases fit TRBD1. The V gene end was trimmed by 6 bases and the J gene end by 5 bases; junction bases not matched to a gene: 6. In germline, CDR1 is ENHRY, CDR2 SYGVKD. The CDR3 runs to 14 residues. The CDR3 DNA reads TGTGCCATCAGCGGACAGGGTCGCGACAATGAGCAGTTCTTC. Amino acid sequence: CAISGQGRDNEQFF.

The chain couples TRBV6-5 to TRBJ1-1; 7 nucleotides align to TRBD1. The CDR3 has 15 residues. J lost 3 bases, V lost 4 bases, and 8 bases had no gene match. CDR1 and CDR2 from the germline V gene are MNHEY and SVGAGI. The chain's CDR3 is CASSFDRDRDTEAFF. CDR3 DNA sequence: TGTGCCAGCAGTTTTGACAGGGACCGCGACACTGAAGCTTTCTTT.

The CDR3 reads CAIAPGTGGHGYTF. The DNA for the CDR3 is TGTGCCATCGCGCCCGGGACAGGGGGACACGGCTACACCTTC. The V gene is TRBV7-9, the J gene TRBJ1-2; 11 bases are a match to TRBD1. Germline V lookup: CDR1 SEHNR, CDR2 FQNEAQ (reference sequence). This CDR3 contains 14 residues. V lost 10 bases to trimming and J lost 8 bases; unmatched junction nucleotides: 12.

V gene TRBV7-2 combines with J gene TRBJ1-1, with TRBD1 as a possible D gene (5 bases). V lost 0 bases, J lost 11 bases, and 13 bases lay in between. The CDR3 is made up of 13 amino acids. CDR1 SGHTA and CDR2 FQGNSA come from the germline V gene. CDR3 sequence reads: CASSLATHSGAFF. CDR3 bases: TGTGCCAGCAGCTTAGCTACCCATTCAGGGGCTTTCTTT.